These 27 T cell receptor beta chains were sequenced from one sample in a study of OX40 agonist ivuxolimab in advanced cancers. Sequenced by immunoSEQ multiplex PCR; TCRdb stores in-frame clones only, minus some. The table lists some 50,000 clones, 89% of them singletons. Source: CD4+ or CD8+ T cells sorted from blood, taken in a trial of the OX40 agonist ivuxolimab. The receptors were gathered from an adult with an advanced solid tumor such as melanoma, head and neck, liver or kidney cancer.

This rearrangement joins TRBV29-1 to TRBJ1-2; the D gene is possibly TRBD1 (5 bases). There are 15 residues in the CDR3. Trimming shortened V by 0 bases and J by 3 bases, and 14 bases separated the two germline ends. Germline values: CDR1 SQVTM, CDR2 ANQGSEA. The CDR3, as DNA: TGCAGCGTTGAAGAACTGGGGGGTGCGGACTATGGCTACACCTTC. Amino acids: CSVEELGGADYGYTF.

The CDR3 DNA reads as TGTGCCATCAGCTCGGTGCGGGACAATATCTACAATGAGCAGTTCTTC. This gives the protein CAISSVRDNIYNEQFF. The chain has TRBV10-3 and TRBJ2-1; D tentatively reads TRBD1 or TRBD2 (6 bases each). CDR1 ENHRY and CDR2 SYGVKD come from the germline V gene. This CDR3 has 16 amino acids. V dropped 6 bases and J dropped 3 bases, with 18 bases sitting between them.

In this sample, this clone turned up once. This rearrangement joins TRBV19 to TRBJ2-3; D gene ambiguous. Germline loops: CDR1 LNHDA, CDR2 SQIVND (reference sequence). CDR3 length: 16 residues. V dropped 3 bases and J dropped 0 bases, with 13 bases sitting between them. For the CDR3, the DNA is TGTGCCAGTAGTATGCTCGGGCAGGTGAGCACAGATACGCAGTATTTT. Protein product: CASSMLGQVSTDTQYF.

The chain combines TRBV7-2 with TRBJ2-5; possibly TRBD2 for D (6 bases). Trimming removed 2 bases at V and 2 bases at J, with 12 bases between. CDR3 size: 15 residues. Germline-derived CDR1 and CDR2 are SGHTA and FQGNSA. The DNA for the CDR3 is TGTGCCAGCAGCTTAATGCGGGGTTCGCAAGAGACCCAGTACTTC. Its protein product is CASSLMRGSQETQYF.

This clone was picked up a small number of times. The gene calls are TRBV6-6 and TRBJ1-1, with a possible D match to TRBD1 (5 bases). The V gene lost 1 base and the J gene lost 1 base, with 13 bases spanning the gap. This CDR3 region has 16 residues. The germline V gene has CDR1 MNHNY and CDR2 SVGAGI (reference sequence). CDR3 in amino acids: CASSYFQGSTNTEAFF. The CDR3 bases are TGTGCCAGCAGTTACTTCCAGGGCAGTACGAACACTGAAGCTTTCTTT.

The genes are TRBV2 and TRBJ2-1; 7 positions match TRBD2. The ends lost 7 bases at V and 8 bases at J; junction bases unmatched: 5. The CDR3 sequence is 12 residues long. The germline V gene has CDR1 SNHLY and CDR2 FYNNEI. CDR3 DNA: TGTGCCAGCATCGGACTAGTTGATGAGCAGTTCTTC. Protein: CASIGLVDEQFF.

V is TRBV30 and J is TRBJ2-7; no clear D. This CDR3 is built from 13 residues. Germline CDR1 GTSNPN, CDR2 SVGIG (reference sequence). V lost 1 base, J lost 3 bases, and 10 bases lay in between. CDR3 sequence: CAWSAGYNYEQYF. CDR3 sequence (DNA): TGTGCCTGGAGTGCAGGATACAACTACGAGCAGTACTTC.

The gene calls are TRBV5-6 and TRBJ2-1; D uncertain. V dropped 4 bases and J dropped 10 bases, with 18 bases sitting between them. The CDR3 covers 14 residues. The V gene's germline CDR1 is SGHDT and CDR2 YYEEEE. CDR3 loop: CASSPNFYNVEQFF. CDR3 nucleotides: TGTGCCAGCAGCCCAAACTTTTACAATGTAGAGCAGTTCTTC.

The chain uses TRBV28 and TRBJ2-7; D possibly corresponds to TRBD1 (5 bases). CDR1 and CDR2 from the germline V gene are MDHEN and SYDVKM. The CDR3 has 14 amino acids. V gave up 4 bases and J gave up 2 bases, with 12 bases separating them. The CDR3 spells CASSSPGNPYEQYF. The CDR3 region has the DNA TGTGCCAGCAGTTCTCCAGGGAACCCCTACGAGCAGTACTTC.

The chain uses TRBV2 and TRBJ2-7; 9 bases align to TRBD1. Germline CDR1 and CDR2: SNHLY and FYNNEI. J lost 3 bases, V lost 6 bases, and 3 bases had no gene match. The CDR3 runs 13 residues. CDR3 nucleotide sequence: TGTGCCAGCAGACAGGGGGCACTCTACGAGCAGTACTTC. Translating gives CASRQGALYEQYF.

CDR3 in DNA: TGTGCCAGCAGGCAGGATGGGACGCAGTATTTT. Amino acids: CASRQDGTQYF. The rearrangement uses TRBV27 and TRBJ2-3; D is undetermined. Germline-derived CDR1 and CDR2 are MNHEY and SMNVEV (reference sequence). This CDR3 spans 11 amino acids. V was clipped by 6 bases and J by 9 bases, with 10 bases between them.

The chain joins TRBV5-4 to TRBJ2-3; no clear D. Germline values: CDR1 SGHNT, CDR2 YYREEE (reference sequence). The CDR3 has 12 residues. Trimming cost V 3 bases and J 5 bases, with 7 bases left between them. The CDR3 loop is CASSSLGDTQYF. CDR3 bases: TGTGCCAGCAGCTCGTTGGGAGATACGCAGTATTTT. Filled out from reference TRBV5-4 and TRBJ2-3, the complete variable domain reads ETGVTQSPTHLIKTRGQQVTLRCSSQSGHNTVSWYQQALGQGPQFIFQYYREEENGRGNFPPRFSGLQFPNYSSELNVNALELDDSALYLCASSSLGDTQYFGPGTRLTVL.

The chain uses TRBV6-6 and TRBJ1-4; D uncertain. The length of the CDR3 is 15 residues. Germline CDR1 reads MNHNY; CDR2 reads SVGAGI (reference sequence). V shed 2 bases and J shed 7 bases, with 14 bases lying between them. The CDR3 sequence: CASSYLTEVGEKLFF. CDR3 sequence (DNA): TGTGCCAGCAGTTACCTCACAGAAGTGGGTGAAAAACTGTTTTTT.

As DNA, the CDR3 is TGTGCCAGTAGTGCGGTCAGGGATCGTTATAACTATGGCTACACCTTC. It specifies CASSAVRDRYNYGYTF. The chain has TRBV19 and TRBJ1-2; D possibly corresponds to TRBD1 (5 bases). Trimming cost V 5 bases and J 1 base, with 17 bases left between them. The V gene's germline CDR1 is LNHDA and CDR2 SQIVND (reference sequence). The CDR3 spans 16 residues.

This clone showed up just once. V is TRBV6-6 and J is TRBJ2-5; TRBD2 is a possible D gene (6 bases). The CDR3 spans 14 residues. Trimming left V 2 bases short and J 2 bases short, with 9 bases between. Looked up from germline, CDR1 is MNHNY and CDR2 is SVGAGI (reference sequence). The CDR3 here is CASSYGGIQETQYF. Written as DNA, the CDR3 is TGTGCCAGCAGTTACGGCGGGATACAAGAGACCCAGTACTTC.

The chain links TRBV4-3 to TRBJ1-1; no clear D gene. Germline CDR1 and CDR2: LGHNA and YSLEER. The CDR3 extends over 13 amino acids. Deletions cut 0 bases from V and 13 bases from J, with 15 bases between. The CDR3 region is CASSQDTLFPFFF. For the CDR3, the DNA is TGCGCCAGCAGCCAAGATACCCTCTTCCCCTTTTTCTTT.

This clone has just one count. J is TRBJ2-2 and V is TRBV7-3, with unresolved D. V lost 4 bases, J lost 2 bases, and 2 bases lay in between. CDR3 length: 12 amino acids. Germline CDR1 is SGHTA and CDR2 is FQGTGA. The CDR3 region has the DNA TGTGCCAGCAGCTATAACACCGGGGAGCTGTTTTTT. Protein: CASSYNTGELFF.

V and J are TRBV27 and TRBJ1-1; tentative D call: TRBD1 (5 bases). V was pared by 5 bases and J by 8 bases, with 15 bases between. The germline gives CDR1 MNHEY, CDR2 SMNVEV (reference sequence). The CDR3 runs 13 residues. DNA for the CDR3: TGTGCCAGCAGTCCACGGGGGGGGGTGGAAGCTTTCTTT. Protein: CASSPRGGVEAFF.

V and J are TRBV7-9 and TRBJ2-1, with D possibly matching TRBD1 (5 bases). Trimming stripped 4 bases from V and 10 bases from J, with 8 bases between. Germline V gene data show CDR1 as SEHNR and CDR2 as FQNEAQ (reference sequence). This CDR3 has 11 residues. The CDR3 DNA sequence: TGTGCCAGCAGCTCGAGGACAGAGCAGTTCTTC. Residues: CASSSRTEQFF. Drawing the rest from reference TRBV7-9 and TRBJ2-1, the complete variable domain is DTGVSQNPRHKITKRGQNVTFRCDPISEHNRLYWYRQTLGQGPEFLTYFQNEAQLEKSRLLSDRFSAERPKGSFSTLEIQRTEQGDSAMYLCASSSRTEQFFGPGTRLTVL.

The gene calls are TRBV19 and TRBJ2-3; D is perhaps TRBD2 (6 bases). CDR1 is LNHDA, CDR2 SQIVND, per germline (reference sequence). Trimming took 5 bases from V and 6 from J, leaving 12 bases between them. The CDR3 is 13 amino acids. The CDR3 bases are TGTGCCAGTAGTGAACCGGGACTCGATACGCAGTATTTT. Its protein is CASSEPGLDTQYF.

This clone has only one observation. This sequence joins TRBV7-9 and TRBJ2-5, with a possible D match to TRBD2 (6 bases). CDR1 SEHNR and CDR2 FQNEAQ come from the germline V gene (reference sequence). The CDR3 sequence is 14 residues long. Trimming removed 5 bases at V and 5 bases at J, with 15 bases between. The CDR3 coding sequence is TGTGCCAGCAGCCTAACTAGCCTTAGGGAGACCCAGTACTTC. This translates into CASSLTSLRETQYF.

This sequence joins TRBV5-1 and TRBJ2-5; 8 bases fit TRBD2. V lost 4 bases to trimming and J lost 5 bases; unmatched junction nucleotides: 10. The germline CDR1 and CDR2 sequences are SGHRS and YFSETQ. This CDR3 is 15 amino acids long. The CDR3 bases are TGCGCCAGCAGCGAGGGGGTAGCGGGATATGAGACCCAGTACTTC. Its translation: CASSEGVAGYETQYF.

This chain joins TRBV7-2 and TRBJ2-5; 12 positions match TRBD2. Per germline, CDR1 SGHTA and CDR2 FQGNSA. This CDR3 has 18 residues. J gave up 2 bases and V 5 bases, and 12 bases lay outside the gene matches. CDR3 nucleotides: TGTGCCAGCAGCGAACCCGTCCGACTAGCGGGAGATCAAGAGACCCAGTACTTC. Protein product: CASSEPVRLAGDQETQYF. Using reference TRBV7-2 and TRBJ2-5 for the parts outside the CDR3, the full variable domain is GAGVSQSPSNKVTEKGKDVELRCDPISGHTALYWYRQSLGQGLEFLIYFQGNSAPDKSGLPSDRFSAERTGGSVSTLTIQRTQQEDSAVYLCASSEPVRLAGDQETQYFGPGTRLLVL.

This sequence joins TRBV5-6 and TRBJ1-1; 7 nucleotides align to TRBD1. V trimming: 4 bases; J trimming: 8 bases; junction bases outside the gene matches: 2. The germline V gene has CDR1 SGHDT and CDR2 YYEEEE. The CDR3 totals 11 residues. DNA for the CDR3: TGTGCCAGCAGCCAGGGGGAGGAAGCTTTCTTT. Translation: CASSQGEEAFF.

CDR3 loop: CASSPLGLAGVGEQYF. The CDR3 bases are TGCGCCAGCAGCCCTCTGGGACTAGCGGGAGTAGGAGAGCAGTACTTC. The rearrangement uses TRBV4-3 and TRBJ2-7, with TRBD2 matching 14 bases. The CDR3 runs to 16 residues. Germline lookup yields CDR1 LGHNA and CDR2 YSLEER. Unmatched junction bases numbered 9, after V lost 4 bases and J lost 7 bases.

The J gene is TRBJ1-1, the V gene TRBV27; the D is unclear. The germline gives CDR1 MNHEY, CDR2 SMNVEV (reference sequence). The length of the CDR3 is 15 residues. V was trimmed by 6 bases and J by 1 base, leaving 15 bases between them. CDR3 loop: CASSPTDPSNTEAFF. The CDR3, as DNA: TGTGCCAGCAGCCCCACTGATCCTTCGAACACTGAAGCTTTCTTT.

The rearrangement joins TRBV7-9 to TRBJ2-5; D is unclear. Trimming took 8 bases from V and 1 from J, leaving 11 bases between them. The CDR3 is 13 amino acids. Germline-derived CDR1 and CDR2 are SEHNR and FQNEAQ (reference sequence). CDR3 DNA sequence: TGTGCCAGCTGTGTGGCGTTCCAAGAGACCCAGTACTTC. Its translation is CASCVAFQETQYF.